The present T cell receptor (beta chain) was sequenced within a study of blood T cell repertoires in COVID-19. Background on the study: The United States, Italy and Spain were the sources of the acute and convalescent COVID-19 samples. Sources were T cells, B-cell-depleted T cells, or PBMCs; the material itself was cDNA or gDNA.

Original processing notes: Reference gene primer amplification yielded estimated nucleated cell counts. The protocol was immunoSEQ multiplex PCR, while the TCRdb copy is restricted to in-frame clones and leaves out a portion. V and J calls plus clone size are reproduced from that table; the DNA served to infer D and trimming. The repertoire includes about 190,000 clones, 79% of them detected once, and approximately 15% sits in the top ten. The specimen sequenced was peripheral blood. This TCR derives from a man in his 60s with active or convalescent COVID-19.

CDR3 residues: CASSPQGAGENTEAFF. The CDR3 bases are TGCGCCAGCAGCCCTCAGGGGGCAGGGGAGAACACTGAAGCTTTCTTT. The chain employs TRBV5-1 and TRBJ1-1, with 8 bases identical to TRBD1. The CDR3 runs 16 residues. V shed 4 bases and J 1 base; nucleotides not matched to a gene: 9. Germline V CDR1 and CDR2: SGHRS, YFSETQ.